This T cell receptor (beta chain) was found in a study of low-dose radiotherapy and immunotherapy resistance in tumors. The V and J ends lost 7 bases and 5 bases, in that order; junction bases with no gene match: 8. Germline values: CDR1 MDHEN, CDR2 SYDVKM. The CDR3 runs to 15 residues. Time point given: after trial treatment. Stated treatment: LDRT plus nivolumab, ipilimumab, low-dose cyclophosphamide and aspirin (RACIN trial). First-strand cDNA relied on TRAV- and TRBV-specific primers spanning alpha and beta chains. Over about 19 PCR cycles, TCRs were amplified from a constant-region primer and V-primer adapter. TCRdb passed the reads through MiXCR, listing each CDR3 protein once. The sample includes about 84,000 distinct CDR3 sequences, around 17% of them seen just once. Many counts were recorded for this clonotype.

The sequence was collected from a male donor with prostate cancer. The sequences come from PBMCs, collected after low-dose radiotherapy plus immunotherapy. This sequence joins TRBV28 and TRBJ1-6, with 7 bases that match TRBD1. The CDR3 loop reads CASTGQGVNNSPLHF. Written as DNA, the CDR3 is TGTGCCAGCACTGGGCAGGGGGTTAATAATTCACCCCTCCACTTT.